Described below is a single T cell receptor (beta chain) sequence and its context. Those enrolled in Seattle joined during active infection and were followed longitudinally afterward. This entry is derived from a study of blood T cell repertoires in COVID-19. Whole-study context: Whether acute or convalescent, the COVID-19 samples came from the United States, Italy and Spain.

The CDR3 has 15 residues. Germline V CDR1 and CDR2: LGHDT, YNNKEL (reference sequence). V lost 2 bases and J lost 2, with 10 bases in between. Per the study methods: Amplification of reference gene primers provided the estimated nucleated cell counts. The repertoire was sequenced with immunoSEQ multiplex PCR; TCRdb's copy has only in-frame clones and lacks some. Clonal size and the V and J genes are those of that table, whereas D and trimming came from the DNA. The table lists 250,000 to 350,000 clones, roughly 80% of them singletons. The source material was peripheral blood. This sequence joins TRBV3-1 (or the pseudogene TRBV3-2) and TRBJ1-5; D may be TRBD1 (6 bases). This TCR was recovered from a human donor with COVID-19, enrolled during active disease. The donor label of this sample is uncertain. The CDR3 nucleotides are TGTGCCAGCAGCCAACTCAGGGGAGGCAATCAGCCCCAGCATTTT. It translates to CASSQLRGGNQPQHF.